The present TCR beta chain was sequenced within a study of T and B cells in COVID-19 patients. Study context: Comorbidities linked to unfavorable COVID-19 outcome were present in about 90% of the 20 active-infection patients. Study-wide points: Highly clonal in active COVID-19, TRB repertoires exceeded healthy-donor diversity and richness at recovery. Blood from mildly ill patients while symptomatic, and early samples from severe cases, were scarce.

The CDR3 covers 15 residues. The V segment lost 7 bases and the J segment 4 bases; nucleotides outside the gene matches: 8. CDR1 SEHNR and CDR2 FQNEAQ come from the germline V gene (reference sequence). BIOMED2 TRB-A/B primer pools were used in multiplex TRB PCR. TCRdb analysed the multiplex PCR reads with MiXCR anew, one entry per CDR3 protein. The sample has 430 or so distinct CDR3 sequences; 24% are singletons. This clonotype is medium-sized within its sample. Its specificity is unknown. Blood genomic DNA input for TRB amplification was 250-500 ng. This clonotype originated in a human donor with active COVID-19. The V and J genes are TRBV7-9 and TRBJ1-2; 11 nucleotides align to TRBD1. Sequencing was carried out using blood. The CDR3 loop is CASTEIGQGAYGYTF. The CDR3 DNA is TGTGCCAGCACAGAAATCGGACAGGGGGCCTATGGCTACACCTTC.